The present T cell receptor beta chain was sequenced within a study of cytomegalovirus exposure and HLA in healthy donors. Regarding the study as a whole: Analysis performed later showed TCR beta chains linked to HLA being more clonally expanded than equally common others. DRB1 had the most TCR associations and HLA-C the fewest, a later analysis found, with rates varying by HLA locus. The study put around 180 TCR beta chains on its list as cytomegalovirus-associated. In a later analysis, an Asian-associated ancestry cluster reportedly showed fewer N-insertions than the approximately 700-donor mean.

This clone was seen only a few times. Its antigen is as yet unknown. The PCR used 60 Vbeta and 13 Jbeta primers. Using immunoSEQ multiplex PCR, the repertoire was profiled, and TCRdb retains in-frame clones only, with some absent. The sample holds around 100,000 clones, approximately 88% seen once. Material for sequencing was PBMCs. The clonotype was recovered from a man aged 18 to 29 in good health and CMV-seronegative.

The CDR3 nucleotides are TGTGCCAGCAGCCAATACAGCGGGAAACTGTTTTTT. This gives the protein CASSQYSGKLFF. The chain joins TRBV7-2 to TRBJ1-4; D is unclear. Germline V lookup: CDR1 SGHTA, CDR2 FQGNSA. This CDR3 has 12 residues. V shed 5 bases and J shed 11 bases, with 12 bases lying between them.